Described below is a single T cell receptor (beta chain) sequence and its context. Its antigen is currently unknown. Per the germline V gene, CDR1 is DFQATT and CDR2 is SNEGSKA (reference sequence). The CDR3 is 12 amino acids. The record originates from a study of T cell repertoires in cytomegalovirus infection. In the study overall: Selected CMV epitopes included recently identified HLA-C-restricted ones as well as well-studied HLA-B-restricted ones. Through public TCR beta signatures, both CMV infection and matching HLA type were indicated. Regarding the study as a whole: Of the TCR beta families, the public ones yielded a cumulative frequency that identified carriers of CMV plus the relevant HLA. Within the response measured ex vivo, HLA-C-restricted CMV-specific TCR beta clonotypes were dominant.

TCRdb processed the reads anew with MiXCR; each CDR3 protein has one entry. This table has some 480,000 distinct CDR3 sequences, 33% appearing once. This receptor was taken from a human donor in good health (CMV status not recorded). Some clones in this sample may be carry-over from other donors' samples. V usage is TRBV20-1 and J usage is TRBJ1-2; no firm D call. Sequenced material: cultured PBMCs, taken from culture after CMV antigen stimulation. CDR3 bases: TGCAGCGGCGCCACTGGCGGTCGTGGCTACACCTTC. This encodes CSGATGGRGYTF.